These 17 T cell receptor beta chains originate from one sample sequenced in a study of cytomegalovirus exposure and HLA in healthy donors (TCRdb year 2017). Library method: the immunoSEQ multiplex PCR assay. For the multiplex PCR, a mixture combining 60 forward primers for TCR Vbeta segments and 13 reverse primers for TCR Jbeta segments was used. Here the immuneACCESS table is served through TCRdb, limited to in-frame sequences with V and J called. Missing clones are a known gap in these copies; in checked studies unresolved V genes cover under half, and the rest lacks a known reason. This sample comprises some 180,000 clones, approximately 80% of them detected only once. Roughly an eighth of the sample comes from the top ten. Sequencing was performed on PBMCs. The receptors derive from a woman aged 30 to 39 in good health and CMV-seropositive.

V gene TRBV2 combines with J gene TRBJ2-2; D is ambiguous. This CDR3 has 13 amino acids. The ends were cut back, 2 bases at V and 6 bases at J, with 7 bases in the middle. Germline loops: CDR1 SNHLY, CDR2 FYNNEI. The CDR3 DNA is TGTGCCAGCAGTGAAATGCGTTCCGGGGAGCTGTTTTTT. Translated: CASSEMRSGELFF.

CDR3 protein: CASSPEGRALRSREQYF. The CDR3 nucleotides read TGTGCCAGCTCACCAGAGGGTAGAGCGCTCCGCTCGAGAGAGCAGTACTTC. The rearrangement links TRBV18 to TRBJ2-7; a weak D match, TRBD2 (5 bases). Germline V gene data show CDR1 as KGHSH and CDR2 as LQKENI. This CDR3 spans 17 amino acids. The ends were cut back, 2 bases at V and 7 bases at J, with 24 bases in the middle.

J is TRBJ2-7 and V is TRBV5-1, with 12 nucleotides matching TRBD2. Germline lookup yields CDR1 SGHRS and CDR2 YFSETQ. CDR3 size: 18 residues. Losses at the gene ends were 4 bases for V and 0 bases for J; bases not matched to a gene: 11. The CDR3, as DNA: TGCGCCAGCAGCCGCTCTACTAGCGGGGGGCCGGGCTCCTACGAGCAGTACTTC. Protein product: CASSRSTSGGPGSYEQYF.

The chain is built from TRBV6-5 and TRBJ1-1; D call uncertain. The CDR3 is made up of 14 amino acids. Trimming took 0 bases from V and 3 from J, leaving 8 bases between them. In germline, CDR1 is MNHEY, CDR2 SVGAGI. CDR3 sequence (DNA): TGTGCCAGCAGTTACTCGGTCCTAGACACTGAAGCTTTCTTT. Residues: CASSYSVLDTEAFF.

CDR3 coding DNA: TGTGCCAGCAGCGTTACTAGCGGGGGGTACACAGATACGCAGTATTTT. It translates to CASSVTSGGYTDTQYF. V gene TRBV7-3 combines with J gene TRBJ2-3; 12 nucleotides agree with TRBD2. Per germline, CDR1 SGHTA and CDR2 FQGTGA. V lost 5 bases to trimming and J lost 2 bases; unmatched junction nucleotides: 5. This CDR3 region has 16 residues.

The chain recombines TRBV7-9 with TRBJ1-6; D is unclear. This CDR3 has 15 amino acids. Germline V gives CDR1 SEHNR, CDR2 FQNEAQ (reference sequence). V gave up 0 bases and J gave up 7 bases, with 10 bases separating them. The DNA of the CDR3 is TGTGCCAGCAGCTTAGCTGTCAGCGGGAATTCACCCCTCCACTTT. Translating gives CASSLAVSGNSPLHF.

The V gene is TRBV19, the J gene TRBJ1-5, with D tentatively TRBD1 (6 bases). This CDR3 has 15 amino acids. Trimming took 6 bases from V and 0 from J, leaving 12 bases between them. Germline assignment: CDR1 LNHDA and CDR2 SQIVND (reference sequence). CDR3 in DNA: TGTGCCAGTAGGGGGGCAGGACATAGCAATCAGCCCCAGCATTTT. Its translation is CASRGAGHSNQPQHF. Variable domain in full (rest from reference TRBV19 and TRBJ1-5): DGGITQSPKYLFRKEGQNVTLSCEQNLNHDAMYWYRQDPGQGLRLIYYSQIVNDFQKGDIAEGYSVSREKKESFPLTVTSAQKNPTAFYLCASRGAGHSNQPQHFGDGTRLSIL.

This chain connects TRBV28 to TRBJ2-1; the D gene is possibly TRBD2 (5 bases). Trimming left V 3 bases short and J 9 bases short, with 9 bases between. The CDR3 has 12 amino acids. The germline V gene encodes CDR1 MDHEN and CDR2 SYDVKM. DNA of the CDR3: TGTGCCAGCAGTTTTAGACTAAGTGAGCAGTTCTTC. It translates to CASSFRLSEQFF.

This chain uses TRBV7-2 with TRBJ2-7, with D perhaps TRBD2 (5 bases). This CDR3 region has 16 residues. Germline CDR1 and CDR2: SGHTA and FQGNSA. Trimming removed 4 bases from V and 0 bases from J, with 16 bases in between. In nucleotides, the CDR3 is TGTGCCAGCAGCTCTCCTATTAGCGCATACTCCTACGAGCAGTACTTC. Amino acid sequence: CASSSPISAYSYEQYF. The variable domain in full, with the rest retrieved from reference TRBV7-2 and TRBJ2-7, is GAGVSQSPSNKVTEKGKDVELRCDPISGHTALYWYRQSLGQGLEFLIYFQGNSAPDKSGLPSDRFSAERTGGSVSTLTIQRTQQEDSAVYLCASSSPISAYSYEQYFGPGTRLTVT.

The rearrangement joins TRBV18 to TRBJ2-7; TRBD1 is a possible D gene (5 bases). Trimming shortened V by 3 bases and J by 2 bases, and 20 bases separated the two germline ends. The CDR3 covers 17 residues. Germline values: CDR1 KGHSH, CDR2 LQKENI. The chain's CDR3 is CASSPFTIRDEAYEQYF. The CDR3 DNA is TGTGCCAGCTCACCGTTCACGATCAGGGATGAAGCCTACGAGCAGTACTTC.

The CDR3 reads CASSLSRGGNTGELFF. The CDR3 coding sequence is TGTGCCAGCAGTTTATCGCGGGGGGGAAACACCGGGGAGCTGTTTTTT. The V and J genes are TRBV27 and TRBJ2-2, with TRBD2 matching over 9 bases. Per germline, CDR1 MNHEY and CDR2 SMNVEV (reference sequence). Losses at the gene ends were 0 bases for V and 2 bases for J; bases not matched to a gene: 1. The CDR3 loop spans 16 amino acids.

The chain is built from TRBV7-9 and TRBJ2-1, with 12 bases aligning to TRBD2. The CDR3 loop spans 17 amino acids. Unmatched junction bases numbered 5, after V lost 3 bases and J lost 2 bases. Per the germline V gene, CDR1 is SEHNR and CDR2 is FQNEAQ (reference sequence). The CDR3 sequence is CASSFRASGGAYNEQFF. For the CDR3, the DNA is TGTGCCAGCAGCTTTCGAGCTAGCGGGGGGGCCTACAATGAGCAGTTCTTC. Full variable domain (outside the CDR3, taken from reference TRBV7-9 and TRBJ2-1): DTGVSQNPRHKITKRGQNVTFRCDPISEHNRLYWYRQTLGQGPEFLTYFQNEAQLEKSRLLSDRFSAERPKGSFSTLEIQRTEQGDSAMYLCASSFRASGGAYNEQFFGPGTRLTVL.

The rearrangement links TRBV7-3 to TRBJ2-1; 7 bases line up with TRBD1. This CDR3 region has 13 residues. Germline CDR1 is SGHTA and CDR2 is FQGTGA. The V and J ends lost 4 bases and 8 bases, in that order; junction bases with no gene match: 5. The CDR3 nucleotides are TGTGCCAGCAGCTCTGACAGGGACGATGAGCAGTTCTTC. Protein sequence: CASSSDRDDEQFF.

This sequence joins TRBV11-1 and TRBJ2-1; TRBD1 might be the D (5 bases). Trimming took off 4 bases at V and 0 bases at J, with 10 bases between the two ends. Per germline, CDR1 SGHAT and CDR2 FQDESV (reference sequence). The CDR3 has 15 residues. CDR3 coding DNA: TGTGCCAGCAGCTCGACAGCCCCCTCCTACAATGAGCAGTTCTTC. This encodes CASSSTAPSYNEQFF.

The V and J genes are TRBV19 and TRBJ2-7; TRBD1 aligns across 7 bases. Germline CDR1 is LNHDA and CDR2 is SQIVND (reference sequence). The V and J ends lost 7 bases and 5 bases, in that order; junction bases with no gene match: 11. The CDR3 totals 14 residues. The CDR3 loop reads CASTPVWDSDEQYF. The CDR3 nucleotides are TGTGCCAGTACCCCTGTTTGGGACAGTGACGAGCAGTACTTC. The full variable domain, in which reference TRBV19 and TRBJ2-7 provide the parts outside the CDR3, is DGGITQSPKYLFRKEGQNVTLSCEQNLNHDAMYWYRQDPGQGLRLIYYSQIVNDFQKGDIAEGYSVSREKKESFPLTVTSAQKNPTAFYLCASTPVWDSDEQYFGPGTRLTVT.

The chain is built from TRBV10-3 and TRBJ2-1; 10 bases match TRBD1. The CDR3 totals 13 residues. J lost 5 bases, V lost 10 bases, and 5 bases had no gene match. Germline V gene sequence: CDR1 ENHRY, CDR2 SYGVKD. CDR3 DNA: TGTGCCACCACCGGGACAGGGGACAATGAGCAGTTCTTC. Translated: CATTGTGDNEQFF.

The gene calls are TRBV2 and TRBJ2-7; 7 nucleotides line up with TRBD1. The CDR3 has 14 amino acids. With V trimmed by 2 bases and J by 3 bases, 4 bases remained unmatched. Germline CDR1 reads SNHLY; CDR2 reads FYNNEI. CDR3 region: CASSERTGSYEQYF. The CDR3 region has the DNA TGTGCCAGCAGTGAAAGGACAGGAAGCTACGAGCAGTACTTC.